What follows describes a single TCR beta chain. What it binds is not known. The data are from a study of cytomegalovirus exposure and HLA in healthy donors. Study conclusions and caveats: In an earlier analysis, productive rearrangement rates for most beta V segments clustered near 87% or 30%. As a later analysis showed, a missense DCLRE1C variant was linked to trimming of TCR beta V- and J-genes.

With 7 bases clipped from V and 8 bases from J, the junction kept 5 bases outside the gene matches. Per the germline V gene, CDR1 is MDHEN and CDR2 is SYDVKM. CDR3 length: 12 residues. Primers for the PCR totalled 60 Vbeta and 13 Jbeta. The authors' processing: There were 70 million to 95 million unique TCR beta chains by a later count, and some 11 million of them were shared. Here immunoSEQ multiplex PCR was the method, and the copy in TCRdb shows in-frame clones only, minus some. V and J calls plus clone size are reproduced from that table; the DNA served to infer D and trimming. The sample consists of more than 75,000 clones, about 90% of them appearing once.

The TCR sequence derives from a man aged 18 to 29 in good health and CMV-seronegative. The chain recombines TRBV28 with TRBJ2-1; 7 positions match TRBD2. Sequenced input: PBMCs. CDR3 in DNA: TGTGCCAGCAAACGCGGGAGCTATGAGCAGTTCTTC. Its protein product is CASKRGSYEQFF.